Listed here are 9 T cell receptor beta chains from one sample, sequenced in a study of blood T cells in healthy people across ages (dated by TCRdb to between 2015 and 2017). The library was built by means of 5' RACE. Instrument on record: Illumina HiSeq 2500. The second PCR ran for roughly 7 to 11 cycles and used a J-beta primer mix along with a sample-barcoded 5' primer. TCRdb trimmed the raw reads at Q25, called clones with MiXCR and kept productive beta chains. Identical CDR3 proteins give one entry, which carries the most common genes and DNA. The sample table lists under 800,000 distinct CDR3 sequences, around 46% of them with a count of one. The top ten hold 20% to 25% of the sample. Source material: blood. The receptors originated from a woman aged 60-75 years in good health.

CDR3: CASSPNPGQYNEQYF. CDR3 DNA: TGTGCCAGCAGCCCAAACCCAGGGCAGTACAATGAGCAGTACTTC. This chain links TRBV7-2 with TRBJ2-1, with a possible D match to TRBD1 (5 bases). The J call may be faulty, since TRBJ2-7 better matches the DNA end. This CDR3 is built from 15 residues. The germline CDR1 and CDR2 sequences are SGHTA and FQGNSA.

The V gene is TRBV9, the J gene TRBJ2-3, with D possibly matching TRBD2 (5 bases). Trimming stripped 0 bases from V and 1 base from J, with 12 bases between. This CDR3 comprises 16 residues. From germline, CDR1 is SGDLS and CDR2 YYNGEE. In DNA form, the CDR3 reads TGTGCCAGCAGCGTAGAATCCGCGGGCGGCACAGATACGCAGTATTTT. Translation: CASSVESAGGTDTQYF.

In this sample, this clonotype turned up a few times. V is TRBV10-2 and J is TRBJ2-1; the match to TRBD1 covers 7 bases. The CDR3 loop spans 13 amino acids. The V segment lost 7 bases and the J segment 4 bases; nucleotides outside the gene matches: 4. Germline CDR1 WSHSY, CDR2 SAAADI. The CDR3 is CASTGQEYNEQFF. DNA for the CDR3: TGCGCCAGCACCGGACAGGAGTACAATGAGCAGTTCTTC.

The chain uses TRBV7-9 and TRBJ1-5; perhaps TRBD1 as D (5 bases). The V gene lost 4 bases and the J gene lost 1 base, with 8 bases spanning the gap. Germline V gives CDR1 SEHNR, CDR2 FQNEAQ (reference sequence). The CDR3 contains 14 residues. The CDR3 DNA reads TGTGCCAGCAGCTCCGGGGACAGCAATCAGCCCCAGCATTTT. Encoded protein: CASSSGDSNQPQHF.

CDR3 sequence reads: CASSSAGGVNEQFF. In DNA, the CDR3 is TGCGCCAGCAGTTCCGCGGGAGGGGTCAATGAGCAGTTCTTC. The chain uses TRBV5-1 and TRBJ2-1, with 9 bases aligning to TRBD2. This CDR3 spans 14 amino acids. Unmatched junction bases numbered 6, after V lost 5 bases and J lost 6 bases. CDR1 is SGHRS, CDR2 YFSETQ, per germline.

This chain links TRBV28 with TRBJ2-5; maybe TRBD1 (5 bases). Germline CDR1 reads MDHEN; CDR2 reads SYDVKM. Deletions cut 6 bases from V and 11 bases from J, with 25 bases between. The CDR3 spans 15 residues. CDR3 nucleotides: TGTGCCAGCAGCCCCAGCAACAGGCTATACAATGAGCAGTACTTC. As protein: CASSPSNRLYNEQYF.

The V and J genes are TRBV4-2 and TRBJ2-4; TRBD2 matches at 9 bases. The CDR3 loop spans 16 amino acids. The V gene's germline CDR1 is LGHNA and CDR2 YNFKEQ. Unmatched junction bases numbered 6, after V lost 0 bases and J lost 6 bases. CDR3 in DNA: TGTGCCAGCAGCCAAGATCTTCCGACTAGCGGAAACATTCAGTACTTC. Translation gives CASSQDLPTSGNIQYF.

V is TRBV7-2 and J is TRBJ1-4; 10 bases match TRBD1. The CDR3 spans 16 residues. The germline CDR1 and CDR2 sequences are SGHTA and FQGNSA. Unmatched junction bases numbered 10, after V lost 5 bases and J lost 7 bases. The CDR3 region has the DNA TGTGCCAGCAGCCCGTCACTGACAGGGGGCGTTGAAAAACTGTTTTTT. Amino acids: CASSPSLTGGVEKLFF. The complete variable domain, with remaining parts taken from reference TRBV7-2 and TRBJ1-4, reads GAGVSQSPSNKVTEKGKDVELRCDPISGHTALYWYRQSLGQGLEFLIYFQGNSAPDKSGLPSDRFSAERTGGSVSTLTIQRTQQEDSAVYLCASSPSLTGGVEKLFFGSGTQLSVL.

Of note for this clonotype: This may be a read error: a much more frequent sequence differs by one nucleotide. The gene calls are TRBV4-2 and TRBJ2-3; 8 bases align to TRBD2. This CDR3 comprises 16 residues. Germline assignment: CDR1 LGHNA and CDR2 YNFKEQ. Losses at the gene ends were 3 bases for V and 5 bases for J; bases not matched to a gene: 10. The CDR3 region has the DNA TGTGCCAGCAGCCAGGGGAACGGGGGGGTCGGAGATACGCAGTATTTT. Amino acid sequence: CASSQGNGGVGDTQYF.